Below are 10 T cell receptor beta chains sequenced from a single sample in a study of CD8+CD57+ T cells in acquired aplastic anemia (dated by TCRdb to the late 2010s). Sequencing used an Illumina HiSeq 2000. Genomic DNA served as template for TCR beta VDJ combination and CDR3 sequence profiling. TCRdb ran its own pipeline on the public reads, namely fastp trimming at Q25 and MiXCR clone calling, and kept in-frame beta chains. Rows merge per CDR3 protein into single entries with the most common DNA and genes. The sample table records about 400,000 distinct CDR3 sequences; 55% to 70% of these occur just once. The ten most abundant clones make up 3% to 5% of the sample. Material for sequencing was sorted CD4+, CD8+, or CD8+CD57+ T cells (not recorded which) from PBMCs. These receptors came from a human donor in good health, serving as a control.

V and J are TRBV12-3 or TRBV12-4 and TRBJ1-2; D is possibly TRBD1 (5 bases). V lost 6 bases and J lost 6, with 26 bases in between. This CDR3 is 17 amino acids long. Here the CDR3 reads CASSTDHKDKGDDGYTF. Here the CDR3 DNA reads TGTGCCAGCAGCACAGACCACAAGGACAAAGGGGACGATGGCTACACCTTC.

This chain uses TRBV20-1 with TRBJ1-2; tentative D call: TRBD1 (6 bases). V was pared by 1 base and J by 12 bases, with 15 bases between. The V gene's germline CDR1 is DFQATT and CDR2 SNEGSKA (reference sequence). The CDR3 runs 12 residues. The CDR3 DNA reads TGCAGTGCTAGAGGAAGAGCTGAGGGGGACACCTTC. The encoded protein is CSARGRAEGDTF.

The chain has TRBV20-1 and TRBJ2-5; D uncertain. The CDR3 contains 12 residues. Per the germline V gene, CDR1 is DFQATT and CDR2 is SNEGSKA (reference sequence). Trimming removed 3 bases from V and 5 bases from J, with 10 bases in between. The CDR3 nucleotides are TGCAGTGCTAGCGTAAGCGACGAGACCCAGTACTTC. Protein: CSASVSDETQYF.

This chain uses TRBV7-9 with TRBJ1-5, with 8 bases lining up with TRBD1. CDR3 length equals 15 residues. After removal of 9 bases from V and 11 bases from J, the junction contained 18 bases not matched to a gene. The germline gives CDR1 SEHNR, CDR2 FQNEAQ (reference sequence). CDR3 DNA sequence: TGTGCCAGTAGTATCTTAGCAGGGGGCCGGGAGACCCAGCATTTT. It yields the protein CASSILAGGRETQHF. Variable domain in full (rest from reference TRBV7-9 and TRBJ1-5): DTGVSQNPRHKITKRGQNVTFRCDPISEHNRLYWYRQTLGQGPEFLTYFQNEAQLEKSRLLSDRFSAERPKGSFSTLEIQRTEQGDSAMYLCASSILAGGRETQHFGDGTRLSIL.

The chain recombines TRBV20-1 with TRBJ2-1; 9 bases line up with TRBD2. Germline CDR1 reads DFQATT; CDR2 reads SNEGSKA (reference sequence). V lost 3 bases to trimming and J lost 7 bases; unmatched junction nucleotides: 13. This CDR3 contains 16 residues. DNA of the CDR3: TGCAGTGCTAGTGCCGCTGCGGCGGGAGGGCAGAATGAGCAGTTCTTC. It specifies CSASAAAAGGQNEQFF.

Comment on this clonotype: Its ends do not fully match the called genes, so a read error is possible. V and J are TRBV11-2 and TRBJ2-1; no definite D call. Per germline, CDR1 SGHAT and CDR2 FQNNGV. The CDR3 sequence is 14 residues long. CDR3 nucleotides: TGTGCTAGCAGCTTAGCCAGGCCGGACAATGAGCAGTTCTTC. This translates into CASSLARPDNEQFF. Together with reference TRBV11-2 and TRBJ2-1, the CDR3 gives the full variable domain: EAGVAQSPRYKIIEKRQSVAFWCNPISGHATLYWYQQILGQGPKLLIQFQNNGVVDDSQLPKDRFSAERLKGVDSTLKIQPAKLEDSAVYLCASSLARPDNEQFFGPGTRLTVL.

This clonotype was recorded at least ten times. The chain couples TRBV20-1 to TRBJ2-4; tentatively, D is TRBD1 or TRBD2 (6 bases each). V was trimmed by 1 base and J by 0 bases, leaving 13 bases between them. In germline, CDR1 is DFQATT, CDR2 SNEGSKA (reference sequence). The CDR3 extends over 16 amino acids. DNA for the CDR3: TGCAGTGCTAGAGGGGGGGCGGGGCTAGCCAAAAACATTCAGTACTTC. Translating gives CSARGGAGLAKNIQYF.

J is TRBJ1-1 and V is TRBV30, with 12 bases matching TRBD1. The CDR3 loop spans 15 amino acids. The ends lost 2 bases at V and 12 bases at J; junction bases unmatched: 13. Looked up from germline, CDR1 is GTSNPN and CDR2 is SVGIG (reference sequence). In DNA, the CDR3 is TGTGCCTGGAGTCCCAACTCCGGGACAGGGGGCTTATCTTTCTTT. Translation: CAWSPNSGTGGLSFF.

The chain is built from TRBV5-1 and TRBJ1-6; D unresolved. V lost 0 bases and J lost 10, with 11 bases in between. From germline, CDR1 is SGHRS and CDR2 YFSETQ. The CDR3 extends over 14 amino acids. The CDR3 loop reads CASSLENGSSPLHF. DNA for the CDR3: TGCGCCAGCAGCTTGGAAAATGGAAGCTCACCCCTCCACTTT.

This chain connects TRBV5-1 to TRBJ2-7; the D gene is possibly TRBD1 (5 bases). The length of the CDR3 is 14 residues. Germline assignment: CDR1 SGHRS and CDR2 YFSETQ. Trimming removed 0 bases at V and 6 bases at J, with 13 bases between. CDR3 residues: CASSLDRPNTEQYF. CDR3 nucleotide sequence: TGCGCCAGCAGCTTGGACAGGCCGAACACCGAGCAGTACTTC.